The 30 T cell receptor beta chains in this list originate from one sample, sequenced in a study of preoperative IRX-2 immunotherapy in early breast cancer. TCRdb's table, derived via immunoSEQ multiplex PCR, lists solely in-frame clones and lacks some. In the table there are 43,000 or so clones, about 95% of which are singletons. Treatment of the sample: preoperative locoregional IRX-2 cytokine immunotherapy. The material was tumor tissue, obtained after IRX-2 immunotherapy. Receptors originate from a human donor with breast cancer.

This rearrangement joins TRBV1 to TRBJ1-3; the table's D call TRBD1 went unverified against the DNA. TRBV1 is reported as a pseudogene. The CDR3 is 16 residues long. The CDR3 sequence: CTSSQVRTGRGNTIYF. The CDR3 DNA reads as TGCACCAGCAGCCAAGTGAGGACAGGGCGAGGAAACACCATATATTTT.

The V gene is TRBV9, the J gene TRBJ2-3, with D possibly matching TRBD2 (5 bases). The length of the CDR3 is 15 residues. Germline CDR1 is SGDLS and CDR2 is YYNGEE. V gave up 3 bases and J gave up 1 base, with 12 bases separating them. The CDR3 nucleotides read TGTGCCAGCAGCGGCCCTCACGGGGGCACAGATACGCAGTATTTT. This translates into CASSGPHGGTDTQYF.

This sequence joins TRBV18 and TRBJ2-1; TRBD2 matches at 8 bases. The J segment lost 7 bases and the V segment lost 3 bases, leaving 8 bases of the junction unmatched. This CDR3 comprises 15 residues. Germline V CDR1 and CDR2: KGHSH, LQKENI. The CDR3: CASSPLGLADNEQFF. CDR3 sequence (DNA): TGTGCCAGCTCACCCCTCGGACTAGCTGATAATGAGCAGTTCTTC.

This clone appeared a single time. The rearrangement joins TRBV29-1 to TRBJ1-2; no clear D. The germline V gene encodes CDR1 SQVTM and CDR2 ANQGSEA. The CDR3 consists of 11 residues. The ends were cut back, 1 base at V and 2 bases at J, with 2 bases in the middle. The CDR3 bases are TGCAGCGTTGAAGTGAACTATGGCTACACCTTC. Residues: CSVEVNYGYTF.

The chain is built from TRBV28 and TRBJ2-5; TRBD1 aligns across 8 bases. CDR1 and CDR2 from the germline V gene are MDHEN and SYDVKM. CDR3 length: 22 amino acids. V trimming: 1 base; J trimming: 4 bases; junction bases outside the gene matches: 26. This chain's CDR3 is CASSLFFNQKGQEMIKTETQYF. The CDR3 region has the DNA TGTGCCAGCAGTTTATTTTTTAACCAGAAGGGACAGGAAATGATAAAGACAGAGACCCAGTACTTC.

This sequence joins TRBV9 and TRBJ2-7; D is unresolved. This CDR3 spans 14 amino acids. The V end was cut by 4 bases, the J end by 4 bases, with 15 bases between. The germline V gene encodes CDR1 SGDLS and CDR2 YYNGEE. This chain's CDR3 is CASSPGRVGYEQYF. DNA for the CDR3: TGTGCCAGCAGCCCCGGTAGGGTAGGTTACGAGCAGTACTTC.

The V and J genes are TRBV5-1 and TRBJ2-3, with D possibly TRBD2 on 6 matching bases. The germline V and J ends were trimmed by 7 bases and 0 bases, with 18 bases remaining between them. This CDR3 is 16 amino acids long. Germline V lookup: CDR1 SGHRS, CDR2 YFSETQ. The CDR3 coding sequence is TGCGCCAGCCACATCCCTAGCGATGCTAGCACAGATACGCAGTATTTT. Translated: CASHIPSDASTDTQYF.

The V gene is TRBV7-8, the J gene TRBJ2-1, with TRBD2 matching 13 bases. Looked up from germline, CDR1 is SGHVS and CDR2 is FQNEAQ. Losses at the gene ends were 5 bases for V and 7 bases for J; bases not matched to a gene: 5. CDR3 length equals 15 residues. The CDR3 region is CASSLGTSGANEQFF. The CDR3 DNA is TGTGCCAGCAGCCTAGGGACTAGCGGGGCGAATGAGCAGTTCTTC.

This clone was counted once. CDR3 bases: TGTGCCAGCAGTTTTCAGACTCCCGCCTACGAGCAGTACTTC. Translating gives CASSFQTPAYEQYF. The chain recombines TRBV27 with TRBJ2-7; D not certain. Germline V gene sequence: CDR1 MNHEY, CDR2 SMNVEV (reference sequence). The CDR3 runs to 14 residues. With 3 bases removed from V and 2 bases from J, the gap between germline ends came to 11 bases.

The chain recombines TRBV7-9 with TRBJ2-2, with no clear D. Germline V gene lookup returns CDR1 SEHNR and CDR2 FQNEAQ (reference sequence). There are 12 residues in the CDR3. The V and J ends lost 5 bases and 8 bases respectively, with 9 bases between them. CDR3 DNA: TGTGCCAGCAGCATTACCAGGGGGGAGCTGTTTTTT. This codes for CASSITRGELFF.

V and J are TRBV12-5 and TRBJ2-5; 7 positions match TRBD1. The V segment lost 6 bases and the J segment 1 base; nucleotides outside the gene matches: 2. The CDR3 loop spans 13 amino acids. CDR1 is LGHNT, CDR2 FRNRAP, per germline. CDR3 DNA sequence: TGTGCTAGTGGGGGGACAGCCCAAGAGACCCAGTACTTC. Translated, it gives CASGGTAQETQYF.

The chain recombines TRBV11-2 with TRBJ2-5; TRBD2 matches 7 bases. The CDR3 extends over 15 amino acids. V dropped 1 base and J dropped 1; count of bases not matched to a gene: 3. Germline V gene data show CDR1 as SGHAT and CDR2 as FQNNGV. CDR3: CASSLVGGIQETQYF. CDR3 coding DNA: TGTGCCAGCAGCTTAGTGGGAGGGATCCAAGAGACCCAGTACTTC.

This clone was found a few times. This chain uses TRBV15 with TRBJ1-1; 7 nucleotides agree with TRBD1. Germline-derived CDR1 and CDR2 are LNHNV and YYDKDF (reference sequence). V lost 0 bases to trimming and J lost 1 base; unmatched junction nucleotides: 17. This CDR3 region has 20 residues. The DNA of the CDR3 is TGTGCCACCAGCAGAGATAAGGGGGCGTGGGGGGCGAAATCGAACACTGAAGCTTTCTTT. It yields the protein CATSRDKGAWGAKSNTEAFF.

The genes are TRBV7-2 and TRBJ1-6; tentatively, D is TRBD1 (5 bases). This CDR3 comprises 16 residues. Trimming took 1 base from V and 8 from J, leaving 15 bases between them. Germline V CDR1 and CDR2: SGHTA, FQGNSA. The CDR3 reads CASSLGGASYHSPLHF. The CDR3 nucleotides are TGTGCCAGCAGCTTAGGTGGGGCCAGTTACCATTCACCCCTCCACTTT.

The CDR3 region has the DNA TGTGCCAGCAGCTCTCCCGGGGGCCGCACAGATACGCAGTATTTT. Its translation: CASSSPGGRTDTQYF. The chain is built from TRBV7-2 and TRBJ2-3; the D gene could be TRBD1 or TRBD2 (6 bases each). Per germline, CDR1 SGHTA and CDR2 FQGNSA. Trimming took 4 bases from V and 1 from J, leaving 12 bases between them. The CDR3 has 15 amino acids.

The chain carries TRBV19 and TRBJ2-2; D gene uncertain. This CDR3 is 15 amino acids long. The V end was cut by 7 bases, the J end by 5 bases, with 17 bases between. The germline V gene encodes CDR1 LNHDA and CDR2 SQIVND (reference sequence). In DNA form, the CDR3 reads TGTGCCAGTAAATGGGTCCTAGGATCGACCGGGGAGCTGTTTTTT. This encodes CASKWVLGSTGELFF.

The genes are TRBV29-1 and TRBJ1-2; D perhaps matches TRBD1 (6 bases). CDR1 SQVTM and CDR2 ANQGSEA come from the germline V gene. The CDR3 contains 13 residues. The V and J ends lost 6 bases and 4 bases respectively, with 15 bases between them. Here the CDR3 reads CSVVRGGGYGYTF. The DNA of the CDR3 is TGCAGCGTGGTCAGGGGCGGCGGCTATGGCTACACCTTC. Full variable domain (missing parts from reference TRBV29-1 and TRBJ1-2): SAVISQKPSRDICQRGTSLTIQCQVDSQVTMMFWYRQQPGQSLTLIATANQGSEATYESGFVIDKFPISRPNLTFSTLTVSNMSPEDSSIYLCSVVRGGGYGYTFGSGTRLTVV.

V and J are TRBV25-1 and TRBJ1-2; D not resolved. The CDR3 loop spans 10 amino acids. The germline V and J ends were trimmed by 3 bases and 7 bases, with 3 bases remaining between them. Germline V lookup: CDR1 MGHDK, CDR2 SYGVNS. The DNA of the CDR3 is TGTGCCAGCAGTGACGTTGGCTACACCTTC. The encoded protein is CASSDVGYTF.

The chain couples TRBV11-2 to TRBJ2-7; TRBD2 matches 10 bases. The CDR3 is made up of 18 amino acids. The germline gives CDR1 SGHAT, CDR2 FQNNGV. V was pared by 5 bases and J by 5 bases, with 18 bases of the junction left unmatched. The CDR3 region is CASSDLKILAGAPNEQYF. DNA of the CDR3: TGTGCCAGCAGCGATCTCAAAATCCTAGCGGGAGCCCCCAACGAGCAGTACTTC.

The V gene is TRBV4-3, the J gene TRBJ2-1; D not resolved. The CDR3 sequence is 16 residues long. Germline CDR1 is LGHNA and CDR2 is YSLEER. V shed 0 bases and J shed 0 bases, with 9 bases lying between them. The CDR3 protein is CASSQEGRSSYNEQFF. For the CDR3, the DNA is TGCGCCAGCAGCCAAGAGGGCAGGAGCTCCTACAATGAGCAGTTCTTC.

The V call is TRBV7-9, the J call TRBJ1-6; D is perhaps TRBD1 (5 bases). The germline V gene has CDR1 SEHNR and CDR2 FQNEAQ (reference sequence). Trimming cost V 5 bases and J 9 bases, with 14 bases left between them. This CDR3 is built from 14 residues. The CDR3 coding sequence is TGTGCCAGCAGCCCCCGGGGCCCAGGTTCACCCCTCCACTTT. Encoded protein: CASSPRGPGSPLHF.

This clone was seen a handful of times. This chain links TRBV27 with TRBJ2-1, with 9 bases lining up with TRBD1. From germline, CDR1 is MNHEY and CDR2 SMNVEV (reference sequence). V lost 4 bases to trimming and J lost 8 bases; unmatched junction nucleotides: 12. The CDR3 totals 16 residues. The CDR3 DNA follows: TGTGCCAGCAGTTCTTCCGGGACAGGGAGTTGGCATGAGCAGTTCTTC. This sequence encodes CASSSSGTGSWHEQFF.

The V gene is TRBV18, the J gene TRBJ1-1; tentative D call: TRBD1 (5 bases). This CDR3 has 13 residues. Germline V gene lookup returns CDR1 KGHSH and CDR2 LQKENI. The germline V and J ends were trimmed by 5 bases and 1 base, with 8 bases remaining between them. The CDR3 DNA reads TGTGCCAGCTCAGGACAAGCGAACACTGAAGCTTTCTTT. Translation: CASSGQANTEAFF.

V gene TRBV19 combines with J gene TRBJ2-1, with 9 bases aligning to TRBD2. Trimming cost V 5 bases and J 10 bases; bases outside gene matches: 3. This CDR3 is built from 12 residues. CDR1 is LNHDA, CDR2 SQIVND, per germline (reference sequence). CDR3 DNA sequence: TGTGCCAGTAGTCTGGCGGGAGGGGAGCAGTTCTTC. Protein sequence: CASSLAGGEQFF.

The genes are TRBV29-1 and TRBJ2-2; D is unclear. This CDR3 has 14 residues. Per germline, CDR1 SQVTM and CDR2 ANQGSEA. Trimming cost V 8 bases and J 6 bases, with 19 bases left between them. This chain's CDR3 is CSPHRVLRPGELFF. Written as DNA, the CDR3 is TGCAGCCCCCACCGCGTCCTAAGGCCCGGGGAGCTGTTTTTT.

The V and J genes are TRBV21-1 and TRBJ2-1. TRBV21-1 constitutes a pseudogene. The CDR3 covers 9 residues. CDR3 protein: CASIPCQFF. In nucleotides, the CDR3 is TGTGCCAGCATCCCCTGCCAGTTCTTC.

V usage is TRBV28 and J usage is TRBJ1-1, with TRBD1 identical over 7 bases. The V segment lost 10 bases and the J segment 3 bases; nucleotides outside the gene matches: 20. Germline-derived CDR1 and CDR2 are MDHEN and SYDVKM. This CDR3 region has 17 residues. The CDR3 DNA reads TGTGCCACCTCGAGCCGGGACAGAGGATTTCTGGACACTGAAGCTTTCTTT. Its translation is CATSSRDRGFLDTEAFF.

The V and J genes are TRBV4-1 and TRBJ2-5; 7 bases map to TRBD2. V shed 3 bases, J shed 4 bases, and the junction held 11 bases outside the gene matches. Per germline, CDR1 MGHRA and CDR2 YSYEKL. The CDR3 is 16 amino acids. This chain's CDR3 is CASSHPLKRGGETQYF. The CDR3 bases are TGCGCCAGCAGCCATCCCCTTAAGCGGGGAGGAGAGACCCAGTACTTC.

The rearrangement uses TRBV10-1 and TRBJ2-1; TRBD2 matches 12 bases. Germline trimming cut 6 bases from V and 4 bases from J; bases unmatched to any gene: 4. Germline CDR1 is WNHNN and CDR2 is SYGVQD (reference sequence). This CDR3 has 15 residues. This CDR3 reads CASRATSGGYNEQFF. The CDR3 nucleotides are TGCGCCAGCAGGGCGACTAGCGGGGGATACAATGAGCAGTTCTTC.

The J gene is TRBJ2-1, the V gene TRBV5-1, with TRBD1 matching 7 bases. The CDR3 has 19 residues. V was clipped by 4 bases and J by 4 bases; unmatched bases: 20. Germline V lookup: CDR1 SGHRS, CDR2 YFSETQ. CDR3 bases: TGCGCCAGCAGCGAAGACAGGGTGACTTATCTCGACGTATACAATGAGCAGTTCTTC. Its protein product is CASSEDRVTYLDVYNEQFF.